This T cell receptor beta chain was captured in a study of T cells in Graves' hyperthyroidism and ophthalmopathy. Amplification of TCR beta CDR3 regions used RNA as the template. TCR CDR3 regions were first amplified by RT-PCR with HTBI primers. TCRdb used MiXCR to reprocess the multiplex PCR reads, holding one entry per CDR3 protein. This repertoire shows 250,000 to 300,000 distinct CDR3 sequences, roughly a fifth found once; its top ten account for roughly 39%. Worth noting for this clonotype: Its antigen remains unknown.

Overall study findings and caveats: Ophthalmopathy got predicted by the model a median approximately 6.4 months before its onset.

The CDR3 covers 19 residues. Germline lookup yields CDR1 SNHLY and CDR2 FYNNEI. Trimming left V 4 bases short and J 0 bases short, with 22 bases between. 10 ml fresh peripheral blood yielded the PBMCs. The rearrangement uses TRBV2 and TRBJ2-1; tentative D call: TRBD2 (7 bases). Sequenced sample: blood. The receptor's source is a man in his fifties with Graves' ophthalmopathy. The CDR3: CASSGRGVGGRSSYNEQFF. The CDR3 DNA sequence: TGTGCCAGCAGTGGACGGGGCGTGGGGGGGCGGAGCTCCTACAATGAGCAGTTCTTC.